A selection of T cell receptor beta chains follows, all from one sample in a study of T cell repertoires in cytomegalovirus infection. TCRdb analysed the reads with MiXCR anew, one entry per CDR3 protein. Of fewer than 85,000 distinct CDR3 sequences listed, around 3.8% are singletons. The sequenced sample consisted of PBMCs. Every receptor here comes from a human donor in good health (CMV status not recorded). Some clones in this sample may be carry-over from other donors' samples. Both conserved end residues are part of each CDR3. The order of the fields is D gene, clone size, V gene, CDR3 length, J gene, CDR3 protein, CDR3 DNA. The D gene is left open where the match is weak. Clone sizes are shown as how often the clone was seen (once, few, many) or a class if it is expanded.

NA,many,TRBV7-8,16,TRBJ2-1,CASSLSPLSSYNEQFF,TGTGCCAGCAGCTTAAGTCCCCTGAGCTCCTACAATGAGCAGTTCTTC
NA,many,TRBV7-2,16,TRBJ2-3,CASSPQAATRTDTQYF,TGTGCCAGCAGCCCTCAAGCGGCTACCCGCACAGATACGCAGTATTTT
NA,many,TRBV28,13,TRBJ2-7,CAISQGPSYEQYF,TGTGCCATTTCTCAGGGCCCCTCCTACGAGCAGTACTTC
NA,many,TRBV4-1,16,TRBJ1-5,CASSPFATTSNQPQHF,TGCGCCAGCAGCCCCTTCGCCACGACGAGCAATCAGCCCCAGCATTTT
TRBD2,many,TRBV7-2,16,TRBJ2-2,CASSLGASGVTGELFF,TGTGCCAGCAGCTTAGGGGCTAGCGGGGTGACCGGGGAGCTGTTTTTT
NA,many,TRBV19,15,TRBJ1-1,CASSIIGAPSTEAFF,TGTGCCAGTAGTATTATTGGGGCCCCGAGCACTGAAGCTTTCTTT
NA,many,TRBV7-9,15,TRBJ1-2,CASSPILTVDYGYTF,TGTGCCAGCAGCCCCATCCTAACGGTGGACTATGGCTACACCTTC
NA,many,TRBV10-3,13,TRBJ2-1,CAAQGPPYNEQFF,TGTGCCGCCCAGGGGCCACCCTACAATGAGCAGTTCTTC
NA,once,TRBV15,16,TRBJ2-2,CATSKTKPRIIGELFF,TGTGCCACCAGCAAAACGAAACCCCGTATTATCGGGGAGCTGTTTTTT
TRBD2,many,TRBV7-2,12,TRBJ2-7,CASSLGGRGEYF,TGTGCCAGCAGCTTAGGCGGGAGGGGAGAGTACTTC
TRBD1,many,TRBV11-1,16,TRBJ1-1,CASSSRDRGSGTEAFF,TGTGCCAGCAGCTCTCGGGACAGGGGTTCTGGCACTGAAGCTTTCTTT
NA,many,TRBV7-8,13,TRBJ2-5,CASSWGREETQYF,TGTGCCAGCAGCTGGGGTAGGGAAGAGACCCAGTACTTC
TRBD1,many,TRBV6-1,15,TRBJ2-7,CASSEVPDRVYEQYF,TGTGCCAGCAGTGAAGTTCCCGACAGGGTCTACGAGCAGTACTTC
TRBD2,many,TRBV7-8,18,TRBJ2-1,CASSLRQSGLAVWGEQFF,TGTGCCAGCAGCTTAAGGCAGTCGGGACTAGCGGTCTGGGGTGAGCAGTTCTTC
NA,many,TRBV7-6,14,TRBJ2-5,CASSRYRTQETQYF,TGTGCCAGCAGCCGCTACAGGACTCAAGAGACCCAGTACTTC
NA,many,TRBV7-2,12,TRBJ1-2,CASSFGGYGYTF,TGTGCCAGCAGCTTTGGAGGATATGGCTACACCTTC
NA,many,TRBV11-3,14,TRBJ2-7,CASSLRTASYEQYF,TGTGCCAGCAGCTTAAGGACAGCCTCCTACGAGCAGTACTTC
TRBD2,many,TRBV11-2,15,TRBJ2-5,CASSEAGGQVETQYF,TGTGCCAGCAGCGAGGCGGGGGGGCAAGTGGAGACCCAGTACTTC
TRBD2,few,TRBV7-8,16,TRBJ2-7,CASSPRLAGGLYEQYF,TGTGCCAGCAGCCCCCGACTAGCGGGAGGCCTCTACGAGCAGTACTTC
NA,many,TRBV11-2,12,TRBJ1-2,CASSYGRDGYTF,TGTGCCAGCAGCTATGGACGGGATGGCTACACCTTC
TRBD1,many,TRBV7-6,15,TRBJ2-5,CASSFGTAHQETQYF,TGTGCCAGCAGCTTCGGGACAGCACACCAAGAGACCCAGTACTTC
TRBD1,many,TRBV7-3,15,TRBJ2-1,CASSWGQGSYNEQFF,TGTGCCAGCAGCTGGGGACAGGGGTCCTACAATGAGCAGTTCTTC
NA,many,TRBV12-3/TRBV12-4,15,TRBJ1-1,CASSLGESMNTEAFF,TGTGCCAGCAGTTTAGGGGAATCGATGAACACTGAAGCTTTCTTT
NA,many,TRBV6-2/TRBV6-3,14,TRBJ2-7,CASSDRAVSYEQYF,TGTGCCAGCAGTGATCGGGCCGTCTCCTACGAGCAGTACTTC
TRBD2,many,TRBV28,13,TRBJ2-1,CASRPSRPSGQFF,TGTGCCAGCAGACCTAGTCGGCCTAGCGGACAGTTCTTC
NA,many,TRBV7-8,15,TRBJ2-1,CASSQSDWIYNEQFF,TGTGCCAGCAGTCAATCGGACTGGATCTACAATGAGCAGTTCTTC
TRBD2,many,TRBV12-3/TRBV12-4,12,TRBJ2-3,CATRGGQDTQYF,TGTGCCACGCGGGGGGGCCAAGATACGCAGTATTTT